Shown below are 16 T cell receptor beta chains from a single sample sequenced in a study of human T cells and chemical hapten exposure (dated by TCRdb to the early 2020s). The receptor library was made with RACE. The instrument given in TCRdb is NextSeq 500. TCRdb handled the public reads itself, with Q25 trimming in fastp and clone calling in MiXCR, and kept productive beta chains. CDR3 protein duplicates are merged, each entry listing the most common genes and DNA. For this sample the table gives about 70,000 distinct CDR3 sequences, of which around 9.9% were detected only once. Approximately 4.7% of the sample lies in the top ten. What this sample's time point label stands for: pre-sensitization, week 0. The treatment or condition label here, explained by the study, means: therapeutic diphenylcyclopropenone sensitization with weekly scalp DPC. The sample consisted of whole blood, taken in connection with sensitization to the hapten diphenylcyclopropenone (DPC). The receptors here all came from a woman aged 45-60 years with alopecia areata. Some clones in this sample may be carry-over from other donors' samples.

This clonotype was counted a few times. The chain employs TRBV2 and TRBJ2-1; 8 bases agree with TRBD2. The CDR3 spans 20 residues. Germline CDR1 and CDR2: SNHLY and FYNNEI. The J segment lost 0 bases and the V segment lost 6 bases, leaving 19 bases of the junction unmatched. The CDR3 sequence is CASSAPRSSSGLSSYNEQFF. The CDR3 DNA sequence: TGTGCCAGCAGCGCTCCCCGATCATCTAGCGGGTTGAGCTCCTACAATGAGCAGTTCTTC.

In this sample, this clonotype turned up a few times. The chain uses TRBV20-1 and TRBJ2-7, with D possibly TRBD1 on 7 matching bases. CDR3 length equals 14 residues. The germline CDR1 and CDR2 sequences are DFQATT and SNEGSKA (reference sequence). V lost 6 bases and J lost 4, with 19 bases in between. CDR3 amino acids: CSASEGGQIYEQYF. For the CDR3, the DNA is TGCAGTGCGTCAGAGGGGGGACAGATTTACGAGCAGTACTTC.

This clonotype was seen a handful of times. The chain uses TRBV13 and TRBJ1-5; D gene uncertain. The V gene lost 5 bases and the J gene lost 9 bases, with 14 bases spanning the gap. This CDR3 has 13 residues. The germline gives CDR1 PRHDT, CDR2 FYEKMQ (reference sequence). The CDR3: CASSPPGLRPQHF. The CDR3 nucleotides read TGTGCCAGCAGCCCACCGGGTCTAAGGCCCCAGCATTTT.

The chain couples TRBV4-1 to TRBJ2-1; 9 nucleotides agree with TRBD2. V lost 5 bases, J lost 10 bases, and 21 bases stayed unmatched. This CDR3 contains 18 residues. CDR1 and CDR2 from the germline V gene are MGHRA and YSYEKL. CDR3 protein: CASSARSLAGTSEKEQFF. The CDR3 DNA follows: TGCGCCAGCAGCGCAAGATCACTAGCGGGCACCTCAGAGAAGGAGCAGTTCTTC.

This sequence joins TRBV20-1 and TRBJ1-5; the match to TRBD1 covers 7 bases. V dropped 1 base and J dropped 3; count of bases not matched to a gene: 3. Germline CDR1 reads DFQATT; CDR2 reads SNEGSKA (reference sequence). This CDR3 has 14 amino acids. The CDR3 sequence: CSARAGTVNQPQHF. CDR3 bases: TGCAGTGCTAGAGCCGGGACAGTCAATCAGCCCCAGCATTTT.

The genes are TRBV11-2 and TRBJ2-1, with 13 bases fitting TRBD2. The CDR3 totals 18 residues. After removal of 0 bases from V and 3 bases from J, the junction contained 5 bases not matched to a gene. Germline V CDR1 and CDR2: SGHAT, FQNNGV. CDR3 bases: TGTGCCAGCAGCTTAGACCGCAGACTAGCGGGGGGCTACAATGAGCAGTTCTTC. This codes for CASSLDRRLAGGYNEQFF.

This clonotype was detected many times. V usage is TRBV28 and J usage is TRBJ2-7; D perhaps matches TRBD2 (6 bases). Trimming shortened V by 10 bases and J by 4 bases, and 17 bases separated the two germline ends. The CDR3 has 13 amino acids. CDR1 and CDR2 from the germline V gene are MDHEN and SYDVKM. The DNA for the CDR3 is TGTGCCACCACCGGGGGAGTTCAGTACGAGCAGTACTTC. Its protein product is CATTGGVQYEQYF.

The V call is TRBV20-1, the J call TRBJ2-7, with TRBD1 matching over 7 bases. The CDR3 spans 14 residues. Trimming at V came to 6 bases and at J to 0 bases, leaving 8 bases not matched to a gene. Germline CDR1 DFQATT, CDR2 SNEGSKA (reference sequence). CDR3: CSASRQGLSYEQYF. The CDR3 DNA follows: TGCAGTGCAAGCCGACAGGGCCTCTCCTACGAGCAGTACTTC.

The rearrangement joins TRBV6-2 or TRBV6-3 to TRBJ2-1; D is unclear. Trimming cost V 6 bases and J 4 bases, with 16 bases left between them. CDR1 is MNHEY, CDR2 SVGEGT, per germline. The CDR3 extends over 15 amino acids. CDR3 in DNA: TGTGCCAGCAGATATGACACTGGTGCATACAATGAGCAGTTCTTC. This encodes CASRYDTGAYNEQFF.

V gene TRBV4-2 combines with J gene TRBJ1-1, with D hard to call. The V and J ends lost 4 bases and 4 bases respectively, with 28 bases between them. The CDR3 spans 19 residues. Germline V gene sequence: CDR1 LGHNA, CDR2 YNFKEQ. The CDR3 DNA reads TGTGCCAGCAGCCGACACCCCGAGGCGGCCGGTAGGGTAGCCACTGAAGCTTTCTTT. It yields the protein CASSRHPEAAGRVATEAFF.

This clonotype was observed a handful of times. The chain employs TRBV7-3 and TRBJ1-3, with D unclear. Germline CDR1 reads SGHTA; CDR2 reads FQGTGA. V was cut by 0 bases and J by 1 base, with 16 bases left in between. The CDR3 is 18 amino acids. The CDR3 loop reads CASSLTPLGLGSGNTIYF. The CDR3 DNA reads TGTGCCAGCAGCTTAACCCCCTTAGGGCTTGGATCTGGAAACACCATATATTTT. Complete variable domain (other parts from reference TRBV7-3 and TRBJ1-3): GAGVSQTPSNKVTEKGKYVELRCDPISGHTALYWYRQSLGQGPEFLIYFQGTGAADDSGLPNDRFFAVRPEGSVSTLKIQRTERGDSAVYLCASSLTPLGLGSGNTIYFGEGSWLTVV.

This clonotype was recorded a few times. The chain has TRBV7-2 and TRBJ2-7; D assignment may be TRBD1 or TRBD2 (5 bases each). Germline V CDR1 and CDR2: SGHTA, FQGNSA. This CDR3 has 13 residues. V was clipped by 1 base and J by 6 bases, with 10 bases between them. CDR3 bases: TGTGCCAGCAGCTTAGTAGCAGGGAGCGAGCAGTACTTC. Its translation: CASSLVAGSEQYF.

This clonotype appeared many times. This chain joins TRBV5-1 and TRBJ2-3; D is unclear. Trimming pared 0 bases from V and 2 bases from J, leaving 7 bases between. Germline values: CDR1 SGHRS, CDR2 YFSETQ. The CDR3 extends over 14 amino acids. Written as DNA, the CDR3 is TGCGCCAGCAGCTTGGCGGCCTACACAGATACGCAGTATTTT. This codes for CASSLAAYTDTQYF.

V gene TRBV28 combines with J gene TRBJ1-2; TRBD1 agrees at 9 bases. The germline V gene encodes CDR1 MDHEN and CDR2 SYDVKM. Trimming removed 6 bases from V and 8 bases from J; junction bases left unmatched: 7. The length of the CDR3 is 13 residues. The CDR3 loop is CASSITGGNGYTF. CDR3 nucleotides: TGTGCCAGCAGCATTACAGGGGGCAACGGCTACACCTTC.

CDR3 region: CASSPSTGPYNEQFF. The CDR3 region has the DNA TGTGCCAGCAGCCCCTCAACGGGGCCCTACAATGAGCAGTTCTTC. V is TRBV7-7 and J is TRBJ2-1, with D perhaps being TRBD1 or TRBD2 (5 bases each). V lost 5 bases and J lost 2, with 13 bases in between. Germline assignment: CDR1 SSHAT and CDR2 FNYEAQ (reference sequence). CDR3 length: 15 residues.

This clonotype has ten or more counts. This rearrangement joins TRBV9 to TRBJ2-3; tentative D call: TRBD1 (6 bases). The germline V gene has CDR1 SGDLS and CDR2 YYNGEE. The CDR3 is made up of 15 amino acids. V was pared by 1 base and J by 1 base, with 10 bases between. The CDR3 protein is CASSVQGRGTDTQYF. The CDR3 DNA follows: TGTGCCAGCAGCGTACAGGGGAGAGGCACAGATACGCAGTATTTT.